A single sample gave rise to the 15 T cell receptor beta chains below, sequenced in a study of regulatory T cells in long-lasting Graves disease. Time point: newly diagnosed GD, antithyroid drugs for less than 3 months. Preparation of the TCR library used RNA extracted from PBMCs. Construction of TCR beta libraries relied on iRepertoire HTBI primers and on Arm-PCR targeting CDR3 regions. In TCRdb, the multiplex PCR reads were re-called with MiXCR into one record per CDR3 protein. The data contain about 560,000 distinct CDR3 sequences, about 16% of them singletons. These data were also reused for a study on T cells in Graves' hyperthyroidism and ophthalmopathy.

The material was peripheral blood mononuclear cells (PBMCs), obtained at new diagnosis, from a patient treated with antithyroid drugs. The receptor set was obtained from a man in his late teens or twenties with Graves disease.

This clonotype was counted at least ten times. This CDR3 is CAWTPGTGYYEQYF. The CDR3 DNA sequence: TGTGCCTGGACCCCTGGGACTGGATACTACGAGCAGTACTTC. The chain carries TRBV30 and TRBJ2-7, with D perhaps matching TRBD2 (6 bases). The CDR3 totals 14 residues. Per the germline V gene, CDR1 is GTSNPN and CDR2 is SVGIG (reference sequence). The V end lost 4 bases, the J end lost 3 bases, and 16 bases lay between the germline ends.

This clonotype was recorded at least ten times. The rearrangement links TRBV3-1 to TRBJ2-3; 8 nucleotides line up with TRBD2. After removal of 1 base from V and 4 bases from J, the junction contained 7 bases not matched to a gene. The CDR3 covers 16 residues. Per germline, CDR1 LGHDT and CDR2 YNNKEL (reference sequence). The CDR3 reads CASSQGNSGRADTQYF. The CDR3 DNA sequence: TGTGCCAGCAGCCAAGGAAACTCCGGGAGGGCAGATACGCAGTATTTT.

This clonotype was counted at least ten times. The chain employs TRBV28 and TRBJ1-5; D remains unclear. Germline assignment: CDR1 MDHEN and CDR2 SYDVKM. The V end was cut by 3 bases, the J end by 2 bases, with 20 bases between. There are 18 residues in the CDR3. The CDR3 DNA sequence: TGTGCCAGCAGTTTTTTAGGGTCGGACGATAAGGGCAATCAGCCCCAGCATTTT. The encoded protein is CASSFLGSDDKGNQPQHF.

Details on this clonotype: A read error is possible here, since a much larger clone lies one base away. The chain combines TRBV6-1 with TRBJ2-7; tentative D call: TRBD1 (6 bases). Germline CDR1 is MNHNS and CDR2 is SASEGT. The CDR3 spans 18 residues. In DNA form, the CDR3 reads TGTGCCAACAGTGAAGCTCCCCAGGGGCACTCCACTTCCTACGAGCAGTACTTC. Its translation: CANSEAPQGHSTSYEQYF.

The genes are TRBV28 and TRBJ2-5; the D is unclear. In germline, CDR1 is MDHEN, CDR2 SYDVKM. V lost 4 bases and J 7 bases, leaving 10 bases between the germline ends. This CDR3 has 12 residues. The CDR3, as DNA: TGTGCCAGCAGTTCTCCCCCCGGGACCCAGTACTTC. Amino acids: CASSSPPGTQYF.

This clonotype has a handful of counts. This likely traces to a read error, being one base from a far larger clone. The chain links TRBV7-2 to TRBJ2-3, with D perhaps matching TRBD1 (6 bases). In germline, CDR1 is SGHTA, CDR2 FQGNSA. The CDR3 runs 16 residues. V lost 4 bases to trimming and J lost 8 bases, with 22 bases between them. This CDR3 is CTSSSHRDTRIVTQYF. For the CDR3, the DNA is TGTACCAGCAGCTCCCACCGGGACACCCGAATTGTTACGCAGTATTTT.

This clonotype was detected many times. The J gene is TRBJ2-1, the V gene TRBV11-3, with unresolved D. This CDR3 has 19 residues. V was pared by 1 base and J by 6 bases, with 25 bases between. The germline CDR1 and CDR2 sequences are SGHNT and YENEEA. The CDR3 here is CASSLVAPASPTDPNEQFF. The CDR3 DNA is TGTGCCAGCAGCTTAGTAGCCCCCGCTAGTCCGACCGACCCCAATGAGCAGTTCTTC.

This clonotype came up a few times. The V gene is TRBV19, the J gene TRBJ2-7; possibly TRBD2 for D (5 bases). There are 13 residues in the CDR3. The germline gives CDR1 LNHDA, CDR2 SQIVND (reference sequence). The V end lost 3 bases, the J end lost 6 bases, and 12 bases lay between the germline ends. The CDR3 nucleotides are TGTGCCAGTAGTATGCGAGGGAAGCGCGAGCAGTACTTC. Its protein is CASSMRGKREQYF.

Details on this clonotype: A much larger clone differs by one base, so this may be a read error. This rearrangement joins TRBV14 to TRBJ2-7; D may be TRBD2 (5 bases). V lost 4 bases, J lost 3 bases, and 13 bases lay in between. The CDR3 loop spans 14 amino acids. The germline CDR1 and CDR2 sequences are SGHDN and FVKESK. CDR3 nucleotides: TGTGCCAGCAGCCGACTAAGGACGGGCTACGAGCAGTACTTC. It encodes CASSRLRTGYEQYF.

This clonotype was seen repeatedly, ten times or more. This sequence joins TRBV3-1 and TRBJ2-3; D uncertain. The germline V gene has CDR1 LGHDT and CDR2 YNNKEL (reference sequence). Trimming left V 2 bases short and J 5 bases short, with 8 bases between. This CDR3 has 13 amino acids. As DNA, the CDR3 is TGTGCCAGCAGCCAATTTCTAAGAGATACGCAGTATTTT. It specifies CASSQFLRDTQYF.

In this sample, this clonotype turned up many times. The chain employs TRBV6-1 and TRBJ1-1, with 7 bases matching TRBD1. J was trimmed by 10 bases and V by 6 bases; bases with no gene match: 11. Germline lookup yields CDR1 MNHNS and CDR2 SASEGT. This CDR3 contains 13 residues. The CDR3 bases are TGTGCCAGCAGCACCGACAGGGCTTCCTTAGCTTTCTTT. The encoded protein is CASSTDRASLAFF.

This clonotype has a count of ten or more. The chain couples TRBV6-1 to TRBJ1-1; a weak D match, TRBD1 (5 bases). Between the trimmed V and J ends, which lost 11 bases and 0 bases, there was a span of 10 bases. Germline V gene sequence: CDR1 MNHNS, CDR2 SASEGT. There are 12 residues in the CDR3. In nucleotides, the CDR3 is TGTGCCTGCGGGACGGTGAACACTGAAGCTTTCTTT. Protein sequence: CACGTVNTEAFF.

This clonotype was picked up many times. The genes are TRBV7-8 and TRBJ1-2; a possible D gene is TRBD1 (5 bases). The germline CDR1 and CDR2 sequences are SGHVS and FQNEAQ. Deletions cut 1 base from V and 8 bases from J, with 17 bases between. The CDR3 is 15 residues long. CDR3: CASSLVDRGTGGYTF. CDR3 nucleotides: TGTGCCAGCAGCTTAGTAGACCGCGGGACTGGGGGCTACACCTTC.

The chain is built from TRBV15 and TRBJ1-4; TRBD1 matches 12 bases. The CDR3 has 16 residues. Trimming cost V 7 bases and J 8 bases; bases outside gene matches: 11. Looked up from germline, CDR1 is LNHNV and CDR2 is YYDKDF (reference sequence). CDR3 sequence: CATNPGQGARTEKLFF. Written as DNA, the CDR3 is TGTGCCACCAACCCGGGACAGGGGGCGCGAACAGAAAAACTGTTTTTT. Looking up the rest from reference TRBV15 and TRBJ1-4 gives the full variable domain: DAMVIQNPRYQVTQFGKPVTLSCSQTLNHNVMYWYQQKSSQAPKLLFHYYDKDFNNEADTPDNFQSRRPNTSFCFLDIRSPGLGDTAMYLCATNPGQGARTEKLFFGSGTQLSVL.

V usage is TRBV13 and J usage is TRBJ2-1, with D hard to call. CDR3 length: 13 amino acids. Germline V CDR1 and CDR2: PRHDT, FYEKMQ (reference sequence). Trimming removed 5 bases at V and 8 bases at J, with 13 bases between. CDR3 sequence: CASSLTGDHEQFF. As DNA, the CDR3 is TGTGCCAGCAGCCTCACCGGAGACCATGAGCAGTTCTTC.